What follows is one TCR beta chain and its context. CDR1 is SGHRS and CDR2 is YFSETQ in the germline V gene. The CDR3 sequence is 13 residues long. The V end lost 0 bases, the J end lost 4 bases, and 5 bases lay between the germline ends. Survey level was the resolution at which the v3.0 immunoSEQ assay ran. TCRdb keeps only in-frame clones here, not all; method: immunoSEQ multiplex PCR. In the table there are about 18,000 clones, 80% to 90% of which are singletons. This entry belongs to a study of long-term antiretroviral therapy in people with HIV. This material consisted of unsorted PBMCs, taken 0.6 years after starting antiretroviral therapy. This chain links TRBV5-1 with TRBJ1-3; no reliable D call. The TCR comes from a woman between 18 and 29 years old with HIV. The chain's CDR3 is CASSLGLGNTIYF. The CDR3 DNA reads TGCGCCAGCAGCTTGGGATTGGGAAACACCATATATTTT.